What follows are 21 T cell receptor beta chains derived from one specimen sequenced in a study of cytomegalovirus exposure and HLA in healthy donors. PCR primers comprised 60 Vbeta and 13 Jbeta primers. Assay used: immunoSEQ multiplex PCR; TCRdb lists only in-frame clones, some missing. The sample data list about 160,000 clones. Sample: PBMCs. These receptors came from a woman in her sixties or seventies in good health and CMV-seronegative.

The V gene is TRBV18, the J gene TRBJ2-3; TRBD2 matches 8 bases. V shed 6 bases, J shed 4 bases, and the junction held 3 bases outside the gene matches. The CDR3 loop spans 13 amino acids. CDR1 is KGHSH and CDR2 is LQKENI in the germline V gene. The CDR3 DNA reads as TGTGCCAGCTCCGGGGGGGCCGCAGATACGCAGTATTTT. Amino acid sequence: CASSGGAADTQYF.

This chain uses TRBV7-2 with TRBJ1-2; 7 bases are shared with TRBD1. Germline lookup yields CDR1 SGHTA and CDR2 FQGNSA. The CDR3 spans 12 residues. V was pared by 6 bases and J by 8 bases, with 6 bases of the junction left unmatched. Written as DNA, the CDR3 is TGTGCCAGCAGGAAGGGGGCAGAGGGCTACACCTTC. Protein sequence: CASRKGAEGYTF.

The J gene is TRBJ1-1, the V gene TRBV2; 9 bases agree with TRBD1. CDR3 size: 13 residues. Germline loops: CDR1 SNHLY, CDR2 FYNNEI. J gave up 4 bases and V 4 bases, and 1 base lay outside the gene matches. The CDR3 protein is CASSVDRGTEAFF. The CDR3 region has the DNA TGTGCCAGCAGTGTGGACAGGGGCACTGAAGCTTTCTTT. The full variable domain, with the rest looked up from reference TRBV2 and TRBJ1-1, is EPEVTQTPSHQVTQMGQEVILRCVPISNHLYFYWYRQILGQKVEFLVSFYNNEISEKSEIFDDQFSVERPDGSNFTLKIRSTKLEDSAMYFCASSVDRGTEAFFGQGTRLTVV.

The CDR3 DNA reads as TGTGCCAGCAGCGGCCGGGACAGGGAGGGAGGGGCCCTCCACTTT. Its translation: CASSGRDREGGALHF. The chain is built from TRBV5-4 and TRBJ1-6; TRBD1 agrees at 9 bases. V trimming: 4 bases; J trimming: 14 bases; junction bases outside the gene matches: 13. The CDR3 spans 15 residues. Germline V CDR1 and CDR2: SGHNT, YYREEE (reference sequence).

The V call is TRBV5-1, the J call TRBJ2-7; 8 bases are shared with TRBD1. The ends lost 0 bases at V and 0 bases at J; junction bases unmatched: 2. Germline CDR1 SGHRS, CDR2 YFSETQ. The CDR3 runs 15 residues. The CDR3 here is CASSLAGGHSYEQYF. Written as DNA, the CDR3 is TGCGCCAGCAGCTTGGCAGGGGGCCACTCCTACGAGCAGTACTTC. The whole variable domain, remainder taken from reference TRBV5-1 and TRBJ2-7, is KAGVTQTPRYLIKTRGQQVTLSCSPISGHRSVSWYQQTPGQGLQFLFEYFSETQRNKGNFPGRFSGRQFSNSRSEMNVSTLELGDSALYLCASSLAGGHSYEQYFGPGTRLTVT.

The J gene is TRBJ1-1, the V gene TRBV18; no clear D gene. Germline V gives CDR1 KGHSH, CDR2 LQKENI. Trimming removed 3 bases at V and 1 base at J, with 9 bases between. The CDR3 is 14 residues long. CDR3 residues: CASSPTVENTEAFF. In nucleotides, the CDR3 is TGTGCCAGCTCACCCACCGTAGAGAACACTGAAGCTTTCTTT.

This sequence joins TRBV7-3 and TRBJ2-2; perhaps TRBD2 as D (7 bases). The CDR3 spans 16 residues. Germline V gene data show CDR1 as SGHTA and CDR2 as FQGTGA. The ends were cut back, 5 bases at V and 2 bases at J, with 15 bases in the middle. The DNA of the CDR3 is TGTGCCAGCAGCAGGCCAGCGGGACAAAACACCGGGGAGCTGTTTTTT. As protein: CASSRPAGQNTGELFF.

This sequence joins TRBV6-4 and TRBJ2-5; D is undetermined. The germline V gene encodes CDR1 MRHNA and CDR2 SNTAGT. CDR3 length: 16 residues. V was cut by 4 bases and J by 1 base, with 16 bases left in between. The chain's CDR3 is CASSAASGQIQETQYF. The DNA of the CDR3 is TGTGCCAGCAGTGCCGCCTCTGGGCAGATCCAAGAGACCCAGTACTTC.

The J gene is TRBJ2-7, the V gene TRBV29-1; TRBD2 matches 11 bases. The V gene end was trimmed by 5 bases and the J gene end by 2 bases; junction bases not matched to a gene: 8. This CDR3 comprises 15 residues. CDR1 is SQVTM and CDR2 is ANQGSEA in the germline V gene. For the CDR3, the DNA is TGCAGCGTTACCCATAGCGGGAGGGGGCCCTACGAGCAGTACTTC. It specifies CSVTHSGRGPYEQYF.

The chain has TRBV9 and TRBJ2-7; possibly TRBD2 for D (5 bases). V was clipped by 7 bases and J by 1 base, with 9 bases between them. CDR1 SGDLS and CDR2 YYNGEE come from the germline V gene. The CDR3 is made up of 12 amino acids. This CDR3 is CASGGTSYEQYF. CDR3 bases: TGTGCCAGCGGAGGTACATCCTACGAGCAGTACTTC.

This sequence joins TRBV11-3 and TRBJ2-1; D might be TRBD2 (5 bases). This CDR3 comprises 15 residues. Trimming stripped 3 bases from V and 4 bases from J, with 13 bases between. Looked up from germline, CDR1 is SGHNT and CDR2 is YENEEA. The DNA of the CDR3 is TGTGCCAGCAGCTTGTTTTCTGAGGGATACAATGAGCAGTTCTTC. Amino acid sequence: CASSLFSEGYNEQFF.

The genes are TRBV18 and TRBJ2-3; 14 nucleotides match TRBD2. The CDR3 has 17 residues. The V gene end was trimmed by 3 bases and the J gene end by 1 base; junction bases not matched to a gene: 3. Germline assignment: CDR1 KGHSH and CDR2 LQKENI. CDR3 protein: CASSPAGLAGGTDTQYF. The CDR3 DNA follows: TGTGCCAGCTCACCCGCGGGACTAGCGGGGGGCACAGATACGCAGTATTTT.

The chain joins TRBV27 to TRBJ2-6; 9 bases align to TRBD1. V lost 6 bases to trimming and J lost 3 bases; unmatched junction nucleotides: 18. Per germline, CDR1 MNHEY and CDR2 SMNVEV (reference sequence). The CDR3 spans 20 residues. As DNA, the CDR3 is TGTGCCAGCAGCTCCTCGGGGGGTGGCACAGGGGGCGGTGGGGCCAACGTCCTGACTTTC. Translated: CASSSSGGGTGGGGANVLTF.

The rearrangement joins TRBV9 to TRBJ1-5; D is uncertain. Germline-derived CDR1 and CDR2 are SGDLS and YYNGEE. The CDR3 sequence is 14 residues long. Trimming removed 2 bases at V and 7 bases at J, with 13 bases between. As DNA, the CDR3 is TGTGCCAGCAGCGTCGGGATGGAGGGACAGCCCCAGCATTTT. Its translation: CASSVGMEGQPQHF.

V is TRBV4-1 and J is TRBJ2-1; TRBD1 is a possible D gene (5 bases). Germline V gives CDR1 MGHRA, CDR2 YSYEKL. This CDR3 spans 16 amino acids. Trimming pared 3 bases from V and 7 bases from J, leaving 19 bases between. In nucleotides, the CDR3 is TGCGCCAGCAGCCAGGGCCTAGGGGCCGGCAAGAATGAGCAGTTCTTC. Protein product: CASSQGLGAGKNEQFF.

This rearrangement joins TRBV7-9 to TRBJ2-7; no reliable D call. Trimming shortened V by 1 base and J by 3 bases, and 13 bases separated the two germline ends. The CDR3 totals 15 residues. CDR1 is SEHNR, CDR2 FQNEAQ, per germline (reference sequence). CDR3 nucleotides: TGTGCCAGCAGCTTAGTAGTAGCCGGTGACTACGAGCAGTACTTC. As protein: CASSLVVAGDYEQYF.

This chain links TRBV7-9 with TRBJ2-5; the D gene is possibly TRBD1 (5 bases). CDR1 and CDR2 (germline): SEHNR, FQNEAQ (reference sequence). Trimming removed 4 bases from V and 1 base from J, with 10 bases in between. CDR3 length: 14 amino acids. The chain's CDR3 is CASSSLGAQETQYF. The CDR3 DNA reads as TGTGCCAGCAGCTCCCTTGGGGCCCAAGAGACCCAGTACTTC.

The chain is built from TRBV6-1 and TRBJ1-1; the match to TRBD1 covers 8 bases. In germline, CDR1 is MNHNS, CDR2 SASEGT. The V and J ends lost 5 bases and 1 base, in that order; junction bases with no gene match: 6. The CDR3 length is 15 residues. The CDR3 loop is CASSPLGQENTEAFF. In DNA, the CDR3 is TGTGCCAGCAGTCCCCTGGGACAGGAGAACACTGAAGCTTTCTTT.

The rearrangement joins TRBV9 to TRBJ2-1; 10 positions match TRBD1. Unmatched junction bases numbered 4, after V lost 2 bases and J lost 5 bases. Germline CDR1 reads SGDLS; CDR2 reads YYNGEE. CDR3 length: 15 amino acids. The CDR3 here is CASSVRGTGDNEQFF. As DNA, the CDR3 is TGTGCCAGCAGCGTTCGAGGGACAGGGGACAATGAGCAGTTCTTC. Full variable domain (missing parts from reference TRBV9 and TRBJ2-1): DSGVTQTPKHLITATGQRVTLRCSPRSGDLSVYWYQQSLDQGLQFLIQYYNGEERAKGNILERFSAQQFPDLHSELNLSSLELGDSALYFCASSVRGTGDNEQFFGPGTRLTVL.

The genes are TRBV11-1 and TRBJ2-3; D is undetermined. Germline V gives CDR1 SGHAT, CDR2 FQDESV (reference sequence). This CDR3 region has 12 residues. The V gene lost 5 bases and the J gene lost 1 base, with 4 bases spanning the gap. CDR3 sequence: CASSPGTDTQYF. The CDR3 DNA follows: TGTGCCAGCAGCCCGGGCACAGATACGCAGTATTTT. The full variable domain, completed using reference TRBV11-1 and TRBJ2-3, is EAEVAQSPRYKITEKSQAVAFWCDPISGHATLYWYRQILGQGPELLVQFQDESVVDDSQLPKDRFSAERLKGVDSTLKIQPAELGDSAMYLCASSPGTDTQYFGPGTRLTVL.

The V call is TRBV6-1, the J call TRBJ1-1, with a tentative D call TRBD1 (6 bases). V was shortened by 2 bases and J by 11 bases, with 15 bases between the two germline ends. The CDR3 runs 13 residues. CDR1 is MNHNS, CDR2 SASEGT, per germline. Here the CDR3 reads CASSESPGGTAFF. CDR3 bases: TGTGCCAGCAGTGAAAGTCCTGGGGGCACGGCTTTCTTT.